Following are 23 T cell receptor beta chains from one sample sequenced in a study of T cells in localized non-small cell lung cancer. Data came from immunoSEQ multiplex PCR; TCRdb stores just in-frame clones and leaves some out. Of roughly 48,000 clones in the sample, approximately 80% were seen once. The sample was peripheral blood, taken before any cancer treatment. These receptors were collected from a man between 40 and 70 years old with stage I squamous cell lung carcinoma.

V gene TRBV9 combines with J gene TRBJ2-5; 8 nucleotides match TRBD2. Trimming removed 4 bases from V and 3 bases from J; junction bases left unmatched: 2. The CDR3 consists of 13 residues. Germline CDR1 and CDR2: SGDLS and YYNGEE. The DNA of the CDR3 is TGTGCCAGCAGCACCGGGGGGGAAGAGACCCAGTACTTC. Amino acid sequence: CASSTGGEETQYF.

In regard to this clone: Other DNA sequences in the sample encode the same CDR3. The chain has TRBV9 and TRBJ2-1; 8 bases align to TRBD2. The V gene end was trimmed by 5 bases and the J gene end by 0 bases; junction bases not matched to a gene: 13. The length of the CDR3 is 18 residues. From germline, CDR1 is SGDLS and CDR2 YYNGEE. The CDR3 nucleotides are TGTGCCAGCAGTGTGCATACTAGCGGTTCCCTCTCCTACAATGAGCAGTTCTTC. It is translated as CASSVHTSGSLSYNEQFF.

This chain joins TRBV7-9 and TRBJ1-1, with D perhaps TRBD1 (5 bases). CDR1 is SEHNR, CDR2 FQNEAQ, per germline (reference sequence). Trimming took 3 bases from V and 6 from J, leaving 11 bases between them. This CDR3 comprises 13 residues. Here the CDR3 reads CASSLAGTAEAFF. The CDR3 DNA is TGTGCCAGCAGCTTGGCGGGGACGGCTGAAGCTTTCTTT.

This clone was seen only a few times. The chain recombines TRBV18 with TRBJ2-5, with D hard to call. Trimming shortened V by 3 bases and J by 5 bases, and 13 bases separated the two germline ends. Germline V lookup: CDR1 KGHSH, CDR2 LQKENI. CDR3 size: 14 residues. The CDR3 here is CASSPRPNSETQYF. The CDR3 DNA follows: TGTGCCAGCTCACCCAGACCCAATTCGGAGACCCAGTACTTC.

The V and J genes are TRBV7-9 and TRBJ2-6; D is perhaps TRBD1 or TRBD2 (5 bases each). CDR1 is SEHNR, CDR2 FQNEAQ, per germline (reference sequence). The CDR3 runs 16 residues. With 1 base removed from V and 2 bases from J, the gap between germline ends came to 9 bases. As DNA, the CDR3 is TGTGCCAGCAGCTTAGGGGGGATCGCTGGGGCCAACGTCCTGACTTTC. This sequence encodes CASSLGGIAGANVLTF.

This rearrangement joins TRBV29-1 to TRBJ2-1, with D hard to call. CDR3 length: 11 amino acids. Trimming pared 4 bases from V and 2 bases from J, leaving 3 bases between. The germline gives CDR1 SQVTM, CDR2 ANQGSEA. CDR3 sequence (DNA): TGCAGCGTTGTTACCTACAATGAGCAGTTCTTC. It is translated as CSVVTYNEQFF.

The chain uses TRBV6-6 and TRBJ1-2; 9 nucleotides align to TRBD1. Germline CDR1 and CDR2: MNHNY and SVGAGI (reference sequence). The CDR3 extends over 16 amino acids. The trim removed 2 bases at V and 4 bases at J, leaving 8 bases unmatched. The CDR3 bases are TGTGCCAGCAGTTACCCGGCGGGACAGGGAGGCTATGGCTACACCTTC. Amino acids: CASSYPAGQGGYGYTF.

The chain combines TRBV2 with TRBJ1-1; the D is unclear. The CDR3 sequence is 11 residues long. Trimming pared 7 bases from V and 1 base from J, leaving 4 bases between. Germline CDR1 reads SNHLY; CDR2 reads FYNNEI. The DNA of the CDR3 is TGTGCCAGCAAAGAGAACACTGAAGCTTTCTTT. Translation: CASKENTEAFF.

V is TRBV6-1 and J is TRBJ1-1; no clear D gene. Trimming pared 6 bases from V and 4 bases from J, leaving 15 bases between. Germline CDR1 MNHNS, CDR2 SASEGT. CDR3 size: 14 residues. The CDR3: CASRPFREGTEAFF. The CDR3 DNA sequence: TGTGCCAGCAGGCCTTTCCGGGAAGGCACTGAAGCTTTCTTT.

The CDR3 is CASSKGQGREKLFF. The CDR3 coding sequence is TGTGCCAGCAGTAAGGGACAGGGACGAGAAAAACTGTTTTTT. The rearrangement links TRBV28 to TRBJ1-4, with 9 bases identical to TRBD1. The germline gives CDR1 MDHEN, CDR2 SYDVKM. J lost 8 bases, V lost 5 bases, and 6 bases had no gene match. There are 14 residues in the CDR3.

V gene TRBV4-3 combines with J gene TRBJ1-2; D may be TRBD1 (5 bases). Germline values: CDR1 LGHNA, CDR2 YSLEER. The CDR3 totals 14 residues. V lost 0 bases, J lost 4 bases, and 9 bases lay in between. Here the CDR3 DNA reads TGCGCCAGCAGCCAAGATGAGACAGCCTATGGCTACACCTTC. This sequence encodes CASSQDETAYGYTF.

The chain links TRBV7-2 to TRBJ1-2; 7 nucleotides agree with TRBD1. V was clipped by 4 bases and J by 8 bases; unmatched bases: 25. This CDR3 spans 19 amino acids. Germline V gene lookup returns CDR1 SGHTA and CDR2 FQGNSA. CDR3 protein: CASSSAREDRLRSTAGYTF. The CDR3 DNA is TGTGCCAGCAGCTCCGCACGAGAGGACAGGCTAAGATCAACGGCGGGCTACACCTTC.

This sequence joins TRBV18 and TRBJ2-7, with D unresolved. The length of the CDR3 is 13 residues. Trimming removed 2 bases from V and 3 bases from J, with 8 bases in between. Germline assignment: CDR1 KGHSH and CDR2 LQKENI. The chain's CDR3 is CASSPGIHYEQYF. The CDR3 bases are TGTGCCAGCTCACCAGGGATCCACTACGAGCAGTACTTC.

By sample fraction, this clone is medium-sized (0.01 to 0.1%). The chain is built from TRBV29-1 and TRBJ2-7; TRBD1 matches 8 bases. V dropped 4 bases and J dropped 1; count of bases not matched to a gene: 3. Germline V gene lookup returns CDR1 SQVTM and CDR2 ANQGSEA. The CDR3 is 13 residues long. The CDR3 here is CSVARTGSYEQYF. The DNA of the CDR3 is TGCAGCGTTGCGAGGACAGGGTCCTACGAGCAGTACTTC.

Remarks on this clone: One end of the junction is discordant with germline, which a read error may explain. The V call is TRBV5-4, the J call TRBJ2-7; TRBD2 matches at 12 bases. The CDR3 runs to 15 residues. Germline V gene sequence: CDR1 SGHNT, CDR2 YYREEE (reference sequence). The CDR3 is CASSSPRLAGADINF. In nucleotides, the CDR3 is TGTGCCAGCAGCTCCCCACGACTAGCGGGGGCCGACATAAACTTC.

The rearrangement uses TRBV25-1 and TRBJ1-5, with D maybe TRBD1 (5 bases). CDR1 is MGHDK, CDR2 SYGVNS, per germline. The CDR3 is made up of 17 amino acids. V dropped 8 bases and J dropped 0 bases, with 20 bases sitting between them. CDR3 sequence (DNA): TGTGCCAGCCGGGGGAAGGGAGAACAAGATAGCAATCAGCCCCAGCATTTT. Translated, it gives CASRGKGEQDSNQPQHF.

The V call is TRBV4-3, the J call TRBJ1-6, with D possibly matching TRBD1 (6 bases). Trimming stripped 0 bases from V and 10 bases from J, with 13 bases between. The CDR3 totals 15 residues. The germline gives CDR1 LGHNA, CDR2 YSLEER. CDR3 amino acids: CASSQEAQGQSPLHF. The CDR3 DNA sequence: TGCGCCAGCAGCCAAGAAGCCCAGGGACAATCACCCCTCCACTTT.

As concerns this clone: Additional DNA sequences in this sample encode the identical CDR3. The chain recombines TRBV11-2 with TRBJ1-5, with D hard to call. The V end lost 0 bases, the J end lost 4 bases, and 7 bases lay between the germline ends. CDR1 SGHAT and CDR2 FQNNGV come from the germline V gene. The CDR3 is 14 amino acids. Written as DNA, the CDR3 is TGTGCCAGCAGCTTAGATCCGGGAAATCAGCCCCAGCATTTT. Translation gives CASSLDPGNQPQHF.

The chain employs TRBV5-6 and TRBJ2-2, with 8 bases lining up with TRBD1. The length of the CDR3 is 14 residues. The V gene end was trimmed by 2 bases and the J gene end by 5 bases; junction bases not matched to a gene: 2. Germline CDR1 and CDR2: SGHDT and YYEEEE. CDR3 DNA sequence: TGTGCCAGCAGCTTTGGGACAGGAACCGGGGAGCTGTTTTTT. Encoded protein: CASSFGTGTGELFF.

The gene calls are TRBV2 and TRBJ1-1; D is undetermined. V shed 4 bases and J shed 0 bases, with 9 bases lying between them. This CDR3 contains 14 residues. Germline-derived CDR1 and CDR2 are SNHLY and FYNNEI. CDR3: CASSAIEVNTEAFF. DNA of the CDR3: TGTGCCAGCAGTGCTATCGAAGTGAACACTGAAGCTTTCTTT.

The V call is TRBV5-4, the J call TRBJ1-2; maybe TRBD1 (5 bases). This CDR3 comprises 17 residues. CDR1 SGHNT and CDR2 YYREEE come from the germline V gene (reference sequence). With 4 bases removed from V and 0 bases from J, the gap between germline ends came to 19 bases. The CDR3: CASSSGGTRGPNYGYTF. In nucleotides, the CDR3 is TGTGCCAGCAGCAGTGGGGGGACGAGGGGACCTAACTATGGCTACACCTTC.

The rearrangement joins TRBV28 to TRBJ1-2; 8 nucleotides align to TRBD1. V shed 2 bases, J shed 8 bases, and the junction held 7 bases outside the gene matches. The CDR3 is 14 residues long. In germline, CDR1 is MDHEN, CDR2 SYDVKM. The CDR3 here is CASSLPDRGNGYTF. CDR3 in DNA: TGTGCCAGCAGTTTACCTGACAGGGGTAACGGCTACACCTTC.

The chain is built from TRBV19 and TRBJ1-1, with 8 nucleotides matching TRBD1. Germline V gene sequence: CDR1 LNHDA, CDR2 SQIVND (reference sequence). The V segment lost 0 bases and the J segment 11 bases; nucleotides outside the gene matches: 8. The length of the CDR3 is 14 residues. The CDR3 nucleotides are TGTGCCAGTAGTATAGAATCCCAGGGGGCGCGCGCTTTCTTT. Translation: CASSIESQGARAFF.